The clone carrying this TCR beta chain was counted once. The sample comes from a study of blood T cell repertoires in COVID-19. Study-wide background: Samples representing acute and convalescent COVID-19 were sourced from the United States, Italy and Spain.

This CDR3 has 15 residues. Trimming removed 2 bases at V and 0 bases at J, with 8 bases between. Germline CDR1 is MNHEY and CDR2 is SMNVEV (reference sequence). Measured with immunoSEQ multiplex PCR; TCRdb has only the in-frame clones, and not every one. The sample includes some 300,000 clones, around 89% of them seen just once. The rearrangement links TRBV27 to TRBJ1-5; D is possibly TRBD1 (5 bases). The receptor comes from a woman between 50 and 59 years old with COVID-19, enrolled during active disease. Input material: peripheral blood. This CDR3 reads CASSLGGFSNQPQHF. The CDR3 DNA sequence: TGTGCCAGCAGTTTAGGGGGGTTTAGCAATCAGCCCCAGCATTTT.